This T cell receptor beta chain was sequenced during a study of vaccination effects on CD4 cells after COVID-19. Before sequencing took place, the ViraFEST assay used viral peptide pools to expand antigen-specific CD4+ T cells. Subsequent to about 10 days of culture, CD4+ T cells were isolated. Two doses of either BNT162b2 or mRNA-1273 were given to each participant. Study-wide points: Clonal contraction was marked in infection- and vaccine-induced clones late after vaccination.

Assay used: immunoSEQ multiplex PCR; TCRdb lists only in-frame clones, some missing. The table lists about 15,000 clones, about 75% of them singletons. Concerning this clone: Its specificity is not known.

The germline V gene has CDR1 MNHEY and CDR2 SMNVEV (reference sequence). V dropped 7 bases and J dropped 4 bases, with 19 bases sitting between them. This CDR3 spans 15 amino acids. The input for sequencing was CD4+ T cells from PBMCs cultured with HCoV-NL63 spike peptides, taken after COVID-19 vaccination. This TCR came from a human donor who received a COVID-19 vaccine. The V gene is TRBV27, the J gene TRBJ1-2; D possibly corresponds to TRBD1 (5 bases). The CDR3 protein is CASTLTTPGRYGYTF. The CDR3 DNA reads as TGTGCCAGCACCCTTACCACACCGGGGCGCTATGGCTACACCTTC.